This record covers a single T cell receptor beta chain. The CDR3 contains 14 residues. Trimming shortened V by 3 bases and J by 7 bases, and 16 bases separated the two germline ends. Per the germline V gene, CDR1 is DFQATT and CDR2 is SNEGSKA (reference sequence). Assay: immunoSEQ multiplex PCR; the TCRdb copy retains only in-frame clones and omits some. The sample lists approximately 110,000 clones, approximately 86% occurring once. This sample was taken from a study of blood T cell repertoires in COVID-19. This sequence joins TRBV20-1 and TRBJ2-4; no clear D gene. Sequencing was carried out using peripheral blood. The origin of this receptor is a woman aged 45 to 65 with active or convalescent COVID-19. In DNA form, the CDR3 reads TGCAGTGCTAGTCCGGAGTCGGCGTTGAACATTCAGTACTTC. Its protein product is CSASPESALNIQYF.